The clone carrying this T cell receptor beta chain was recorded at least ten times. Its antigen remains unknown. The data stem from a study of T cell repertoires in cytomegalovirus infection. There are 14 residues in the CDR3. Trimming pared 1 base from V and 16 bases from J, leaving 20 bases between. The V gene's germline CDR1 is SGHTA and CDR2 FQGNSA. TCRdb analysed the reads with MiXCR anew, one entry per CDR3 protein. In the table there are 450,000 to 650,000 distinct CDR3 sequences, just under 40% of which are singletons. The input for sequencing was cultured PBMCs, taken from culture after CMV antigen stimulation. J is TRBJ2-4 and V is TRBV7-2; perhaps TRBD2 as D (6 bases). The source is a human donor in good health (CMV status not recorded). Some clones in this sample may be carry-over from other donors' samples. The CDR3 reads CASSLGPGVAEYYF. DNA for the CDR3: TGTGCCAGCAGCTTAGGACCGGGAGTAGCCGAGTATTACTTC.